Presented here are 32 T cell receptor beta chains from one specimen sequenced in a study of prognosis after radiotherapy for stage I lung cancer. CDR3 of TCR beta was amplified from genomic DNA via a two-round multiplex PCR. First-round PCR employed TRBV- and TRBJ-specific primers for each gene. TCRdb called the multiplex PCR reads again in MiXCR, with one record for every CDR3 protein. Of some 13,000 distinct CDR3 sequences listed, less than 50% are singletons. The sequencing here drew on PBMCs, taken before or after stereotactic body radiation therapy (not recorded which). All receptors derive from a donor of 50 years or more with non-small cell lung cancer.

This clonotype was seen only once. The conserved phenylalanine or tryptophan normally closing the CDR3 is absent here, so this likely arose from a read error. CDR3 in DNA: TGTGCCTCGAGGGCTAGCGGGCCGTGGAATGAGCAGTTCATC. Translating it yields CASRASGPWNEQFI. The chain recombines TRBV12-3 or TRBV12-4 with TRBJ2-1; TRBD2 agrees at 8 bases. V was clipped by 11 bases and J by 7 bases; unmatched bases: 13. The CDR3 loop spans 14 amino acids.

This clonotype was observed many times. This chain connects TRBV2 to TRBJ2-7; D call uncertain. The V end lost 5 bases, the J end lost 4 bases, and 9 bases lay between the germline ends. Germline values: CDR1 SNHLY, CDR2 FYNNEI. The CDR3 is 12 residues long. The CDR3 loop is CASSRTQYEQYF. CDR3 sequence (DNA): TGTGCCAGCAGTCGGACCCAATACGAGCAGTACTTC.

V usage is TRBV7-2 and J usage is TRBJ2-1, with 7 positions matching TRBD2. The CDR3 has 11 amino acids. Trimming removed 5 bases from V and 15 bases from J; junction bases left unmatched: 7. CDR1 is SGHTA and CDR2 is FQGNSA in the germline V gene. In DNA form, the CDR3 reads TGTGCCAGCAGCCCGTGGGGGGAGGGGTTCTTC. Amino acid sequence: CASSPWGEGFF.

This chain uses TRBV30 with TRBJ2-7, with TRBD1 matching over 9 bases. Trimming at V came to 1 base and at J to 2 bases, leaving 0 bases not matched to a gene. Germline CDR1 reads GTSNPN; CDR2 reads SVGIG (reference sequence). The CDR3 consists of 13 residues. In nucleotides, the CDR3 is TGTGCCTGGAGTGGGGACAGGGCCTACGAGCAGTACTTC. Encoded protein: CAWSGDRAYEQYF.

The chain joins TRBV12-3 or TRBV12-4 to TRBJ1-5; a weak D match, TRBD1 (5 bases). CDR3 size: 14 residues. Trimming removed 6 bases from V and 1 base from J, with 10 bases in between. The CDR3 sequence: CASRPGASNQPQHF. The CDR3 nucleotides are TGTGCCAGCAGACCTGGGGCGAGCAATCAGCCCCAGCATTTT.

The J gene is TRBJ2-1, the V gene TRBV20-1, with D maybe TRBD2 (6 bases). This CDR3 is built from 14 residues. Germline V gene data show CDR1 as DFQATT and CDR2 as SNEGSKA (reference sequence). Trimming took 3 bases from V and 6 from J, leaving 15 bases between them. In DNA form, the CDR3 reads TGCAGTGCTAGCGGGGGAATTGGGTCCAATGAGCAGTTCTTC. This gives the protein CSASGGIGSNEQFF.

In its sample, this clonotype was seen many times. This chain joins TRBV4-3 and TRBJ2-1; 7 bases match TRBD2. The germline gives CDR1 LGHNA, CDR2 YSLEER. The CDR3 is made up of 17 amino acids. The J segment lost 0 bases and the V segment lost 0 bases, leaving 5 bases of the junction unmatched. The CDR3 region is CASSQDPTSVSYNEQFF. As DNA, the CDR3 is TGCGCCAGCAGCCAAGATCCCACTAGCGTCTCCTACAATGAGCAGTTCTTC.

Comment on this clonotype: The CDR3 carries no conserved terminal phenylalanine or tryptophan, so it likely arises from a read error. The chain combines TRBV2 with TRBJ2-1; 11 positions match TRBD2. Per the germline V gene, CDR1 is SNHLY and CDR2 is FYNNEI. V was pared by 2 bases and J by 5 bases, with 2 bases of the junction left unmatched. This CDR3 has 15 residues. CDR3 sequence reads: CASSELAGGNNEQFL. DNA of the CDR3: TGTGCCAGCAGTGAACTAGCGGGAGGAAACAATGAGCAGTTCTTA.

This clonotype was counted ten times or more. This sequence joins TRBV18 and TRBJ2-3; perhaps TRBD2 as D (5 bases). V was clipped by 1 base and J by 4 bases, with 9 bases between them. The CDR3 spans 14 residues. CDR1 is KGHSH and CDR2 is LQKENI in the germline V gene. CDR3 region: CASSPRGKADTQYF. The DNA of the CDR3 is TGTGCCAGCTCACCACGAGGGAAGGCAGATACGCAGTATTTT.

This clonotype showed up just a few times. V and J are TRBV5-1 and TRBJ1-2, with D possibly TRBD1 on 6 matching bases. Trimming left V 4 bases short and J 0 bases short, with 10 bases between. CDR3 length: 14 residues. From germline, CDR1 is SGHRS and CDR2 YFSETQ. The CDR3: CASSQRTANYGYTF. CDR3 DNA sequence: TGCGCCAGCAGCCAAAGGACAGCTAACTATGGCTACACCTTC.

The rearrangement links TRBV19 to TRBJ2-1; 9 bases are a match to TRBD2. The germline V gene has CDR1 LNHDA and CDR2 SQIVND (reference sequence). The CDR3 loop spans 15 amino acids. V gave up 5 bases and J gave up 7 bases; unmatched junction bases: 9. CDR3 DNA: TGTGCCAGTAGTCATATAGCGGGAGATCGGAATGAGCAGTTCTTC. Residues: CASSHIAGDRNEQFF.

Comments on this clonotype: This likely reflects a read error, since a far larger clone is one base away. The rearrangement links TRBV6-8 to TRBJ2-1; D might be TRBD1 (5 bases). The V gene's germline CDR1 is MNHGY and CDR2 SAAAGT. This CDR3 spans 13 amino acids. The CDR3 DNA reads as TGTGCCAGCAGACGTGGTGGACACAATGACCAGTTCTTC. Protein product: CASRRGGHNDQFF.

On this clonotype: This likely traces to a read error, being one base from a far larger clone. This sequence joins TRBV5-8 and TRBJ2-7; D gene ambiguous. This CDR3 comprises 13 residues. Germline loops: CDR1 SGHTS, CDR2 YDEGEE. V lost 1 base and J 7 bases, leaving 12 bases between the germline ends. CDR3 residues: CASSLSRYNEQYF. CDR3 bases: TGTGCCAGCAGCTTGTCCAGATACAATGAGCAGTACTTC.

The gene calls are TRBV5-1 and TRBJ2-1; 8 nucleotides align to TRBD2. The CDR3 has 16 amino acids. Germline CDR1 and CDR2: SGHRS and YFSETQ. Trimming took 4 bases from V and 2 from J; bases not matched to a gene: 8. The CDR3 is CASSTRPGLAYNEQFF. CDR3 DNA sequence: TGCGCCAGCAGCACCCGTCCGGGACTAGCCTACAATGAGCAGTTCTTC.

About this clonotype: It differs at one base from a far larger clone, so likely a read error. CDR3 sequence: CASSVGGGGTDKQYF. The CDR3 DNA reads as TGTGCCAGCAGTGTTGGTGGGGGAGGGACAGATAAGCAGTATTTT. The rearrangement joins TRBV6-4 to TRBJ2-3, with D tentatively TRBD1 or TRBD2 (7 bases each). From germline, CDR1 is MRHNA and CDR2 SNTAGT. CDR3 length equals 15 residues.

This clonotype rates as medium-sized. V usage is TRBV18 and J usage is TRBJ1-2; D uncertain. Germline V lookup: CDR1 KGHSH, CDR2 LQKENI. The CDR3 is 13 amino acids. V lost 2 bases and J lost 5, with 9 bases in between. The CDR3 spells CASSPTGAYGYTF. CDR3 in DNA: TGTGCCAGCTCACCAACCGGAGCTTATGGCTACACCTTC.

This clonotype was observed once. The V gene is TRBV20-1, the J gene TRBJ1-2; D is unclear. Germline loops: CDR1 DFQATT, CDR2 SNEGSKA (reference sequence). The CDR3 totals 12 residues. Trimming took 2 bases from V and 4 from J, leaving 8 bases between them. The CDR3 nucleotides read TGCAGTGCTAGACACGACGCCTATGGCTACACCTTC. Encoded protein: CSARHDAYGYTF.

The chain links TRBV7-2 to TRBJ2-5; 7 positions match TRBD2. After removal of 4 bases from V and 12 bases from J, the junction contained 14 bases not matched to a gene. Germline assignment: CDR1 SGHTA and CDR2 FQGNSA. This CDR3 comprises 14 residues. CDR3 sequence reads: CASSSGPGRENEYF. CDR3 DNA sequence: TGTGCCAGCAGCTCGGGACCCGGGCGGGAGAACGAGTACTTC.

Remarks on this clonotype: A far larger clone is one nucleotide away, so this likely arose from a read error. The CDR3 here is CASRPAVDGVRRQFF. The CDR3 nucleotides are TGTGCCAGCAGGCCAGCGGTAGACGGGGTAAGGCGGCAGTTCTTC. The chain couples TRBV12-3 or TRBV12-4 to TRBJ2-7; D may be TRBD2 (5 bases). Near its end, the DNA agrees better with TRBJ2-1, so the J call may be wrong. The CDR3 runs 15 residues.

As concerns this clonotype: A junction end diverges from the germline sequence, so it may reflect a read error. CDR3 region: CASSYCGGSSYEQYF. The CDR3 DNA reads as TGTGCCAGCAGTTACTGCGGGGGGAGCTCCTACGAGCAGTACTTT. The genes are TRBV6-4 and TRBJ2-7; 8 positions agree with TRBD2. CDR3 size: 15 residues. Germline lookup yields CDR1 MRHNA and CDR2 SNTAGT.

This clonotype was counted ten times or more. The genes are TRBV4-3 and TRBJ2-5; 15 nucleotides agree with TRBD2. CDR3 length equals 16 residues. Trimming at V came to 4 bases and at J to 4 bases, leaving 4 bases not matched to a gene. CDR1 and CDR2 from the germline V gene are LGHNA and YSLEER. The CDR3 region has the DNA TGCGCCAGCAGCCCCGGACTAGCGGGAGGGGGAGAGACCCAGTACTTC. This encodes CASSPGLAGGGETQYF.

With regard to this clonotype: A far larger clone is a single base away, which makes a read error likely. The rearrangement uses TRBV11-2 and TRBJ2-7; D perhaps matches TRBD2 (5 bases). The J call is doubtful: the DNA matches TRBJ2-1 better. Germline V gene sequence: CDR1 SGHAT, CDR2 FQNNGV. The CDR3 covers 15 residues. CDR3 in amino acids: CASILEGSSYNEQFF. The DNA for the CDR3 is TGTGCCAGCATCTTAGAAGGGAGCTCCTACAATGAGCAGTTCTTC.

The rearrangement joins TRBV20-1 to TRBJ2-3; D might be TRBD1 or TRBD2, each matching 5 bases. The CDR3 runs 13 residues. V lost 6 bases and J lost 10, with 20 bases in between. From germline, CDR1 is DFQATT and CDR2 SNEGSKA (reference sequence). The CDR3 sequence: CSALRQGAVAQYF. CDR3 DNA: TGCAGTGCACTTCGTCAGGGAGCGGTCGCGCAGTATTTT.

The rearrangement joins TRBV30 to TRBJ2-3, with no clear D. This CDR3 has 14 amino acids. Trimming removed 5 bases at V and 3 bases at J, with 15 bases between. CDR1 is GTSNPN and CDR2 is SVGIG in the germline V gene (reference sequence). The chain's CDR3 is CAWGPHSGTDTQYF. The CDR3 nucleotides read TGTGCCTGGGGCCCTCACAGTGGAACAGATACGCAGTATTTT.

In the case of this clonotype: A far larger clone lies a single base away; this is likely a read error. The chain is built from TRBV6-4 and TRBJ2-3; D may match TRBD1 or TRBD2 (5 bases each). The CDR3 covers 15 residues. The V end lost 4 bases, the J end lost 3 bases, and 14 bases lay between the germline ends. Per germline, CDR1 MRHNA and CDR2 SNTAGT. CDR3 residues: CASSVGGGVTDTQYF. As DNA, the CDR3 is TGTGCCAGCAGTGTTGGTGGGGGAGTGACAGATACGCAGTATTTT.

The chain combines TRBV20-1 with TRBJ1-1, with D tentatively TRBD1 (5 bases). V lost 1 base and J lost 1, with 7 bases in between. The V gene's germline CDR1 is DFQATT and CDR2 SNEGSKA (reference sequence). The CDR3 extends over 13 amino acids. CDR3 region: CSARGGGNTEAFF. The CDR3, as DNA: TGCAGTGCTAGAGGGGGGGGGAACACTGAAGCTTTCTTT.

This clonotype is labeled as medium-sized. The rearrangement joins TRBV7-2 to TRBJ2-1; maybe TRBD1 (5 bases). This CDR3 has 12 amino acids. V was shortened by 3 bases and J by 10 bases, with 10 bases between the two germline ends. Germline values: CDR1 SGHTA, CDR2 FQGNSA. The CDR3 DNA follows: TGTGCCAGCAGCTTCAAAGGGGTCGAGCAGTTCTTC. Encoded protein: CASSFKGVEQFF.

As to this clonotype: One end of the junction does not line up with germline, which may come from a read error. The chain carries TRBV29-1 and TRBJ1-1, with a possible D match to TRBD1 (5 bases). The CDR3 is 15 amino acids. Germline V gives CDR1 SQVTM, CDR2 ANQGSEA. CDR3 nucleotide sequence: TGCAGCGTTGAAGTCCTGAGGGGCAAGGGCACTGAAGCTTCCTTT. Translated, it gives CSVEVLRGKGTEASF.

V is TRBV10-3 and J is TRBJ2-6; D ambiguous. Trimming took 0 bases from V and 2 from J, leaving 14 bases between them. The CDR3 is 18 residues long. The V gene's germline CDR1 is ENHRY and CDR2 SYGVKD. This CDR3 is CAISESVISSPGANVLTF. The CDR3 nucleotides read TGTGCCATCAGTGAGTCGGTGATCTCGAGTCCTGGGGCCAACGTCCTGACTTTC.

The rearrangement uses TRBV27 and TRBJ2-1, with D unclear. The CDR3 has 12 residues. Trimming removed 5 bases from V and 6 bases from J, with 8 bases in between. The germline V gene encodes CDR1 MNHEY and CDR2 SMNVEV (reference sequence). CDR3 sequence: CASSPPSNEQFF. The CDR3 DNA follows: TGTGCCAGCAGTCCCCCGAGCAATGAGCAGTTCTTC.

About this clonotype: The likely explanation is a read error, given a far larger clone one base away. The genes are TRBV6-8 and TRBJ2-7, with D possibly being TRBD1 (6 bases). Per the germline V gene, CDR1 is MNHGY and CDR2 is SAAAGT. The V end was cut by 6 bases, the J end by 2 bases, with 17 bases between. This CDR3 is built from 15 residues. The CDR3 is CASRGAGVRAYEQYF. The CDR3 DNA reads TGTGCCAGCAGGGGGGCAGGGGTGAGAGCCTACGAGCAGTACTTC.

The CDR3 is CASSQDQHPRSYEQYF. The CDR3 nucleotides are TGTGCCAGCAGCCAAGATCAGCACCCTAGGTCCTACGAGCAGTACTTC. The rearrangement links TRBV3-1 to TRBJ2-7; the D is unclear. The CDR3 extends over 16 amino acids. The ends were cut back, 0 bases at V and 1 base at J, with 13 bases in the middle. Germline CDR1 and CDR2: LGHDT and YNNKEL (reference sequence).